These 32 T cell receptor beta chains were sequenced from one sample in a study of T cells after yellow fever vaccination (dated by TCRdb to the late 2010s). Receptor libraries were prepared by 5' RACE. Sequencer: Illumina NovaSeq 6000. The raw public reads went through TCRdb reprocessing: fastp at Q25, MiXCR clone calling, in-frame beta chains kept. Records with the same CDR3 protein are collapsed into one entry carrying the most frequent genes and DNA. For this sample there are hundreds of thousands of distinct CDR3 sequences; about 4% appear just once. The biggest ten clones account for 20% to 25% of the sample. The treatment or condition label for this specimen denotes: live attenuated yellow fever vaccine strain. The sample in question was PBMCs, obtained 5 days after the yellow fever booster vaccination. The receptors here all came from a young man who received the YFV17D yellow fever vaccine.

V and J are TRBV7-2 and TRBJ2-3, with D perhaps matching TRBD2 (5 bases). The CDR3 sequence is 14 residues long. Germline CDR1 is SGHTA and CDR2 is FQGNSA. Trimming pared 6 bases from V and 0 bases from J, leaving 10 bases between. CDR3 residues: CASRERTSTDTQYF. The CDR3 DNA follows: TGTGCCAGCAGAGAGAGGACTAGCACAGATACGCAGTATTTT.

In its sample, this clonotype was seen a few times. The rearrangement joins TRBV5-1 to TRBJ2-7; TRBD1 might be the D (6 bases). The CDR3 consists of 14 residues. V lost 3 bases and J 5 bases, leaving 15 bases between the germline ends. Germline CDR1 SGHRS, CDR2 YFSETQ. The CDR3 reads CASSSGESRDEQYV. The CDR3, as DNA: TGCGCCAGCAGCTCAGGGGAATCTCGCGACGAGCAGTACGTC.

This clonotype came up many times. The chain joins TRBV5-1 to TRBJ1-1; 7 nucleotides align to TRBD1. Trimming cost V 1 base and J 7 bases; bases outside gene matches: 7. The germline V gene has CDR1 SGHRS and CDR2 YFSETQ. The CDR3 spans 14 residues. In nucleotides, the CDR3 is TGCGCCAGCAGCTTGTACCAGGGGGAGGGTGAAGCTTTCTTT. Residues: CASSLYQGEGEAFF.

V gene TRBV7-9 combines with J gene TRBJ2-7; tentatively, D is TRBD1 (5 bases). V lost 5 bases, J lost 0 bases, and 11 bases lay in between. The CDR3 spans 14 residues. The V gene's germline CDR1 is SEHNR and CDR2 FQNEAQ (reference sequence). DNA for the CDR3: TGTGCCAGCAGCCCCCACGACAGCTCCTACGAGCAGTACGTC. Translating gives CASSPHDSSYEQYV.

The sample holds many counts of this clonotype. The chain recombines TRBV7-9 with TRBJ1-1; D call uncertain. Trimming removed 5 bases at V and 4 bases at J, with 26 bases between. The CDR3 totals 18 residues. CDR1 and CDR2 (germline): SEHNR, FQNEAQ (reference sequence). The CDR3: CASSPRAFRMKDGTEAFF. DNA of the CDR3: TGTGCCAGCAGCCCCCGCGCTTTTAGGATGAAGGATGGCACTGAAGCTTTCTTT.

The rearrangement links TRBV6-1 to TRBJ2-7; unclear D gene. The CDR3 consists of 13 residues. Trimming pared 5 bases from V and 2 bases from J, leaving 10 bases between. Germline V gene sequence: CDR1 MNHNS, CDR2 SASEGT. The CDR3 spells CASSPRNPYEQYF. The CDR3 DNA follows: TGTGCCAGCAGTCCCAGGAACCCCTACGAGCAGTACTTC.

This clonotype has more than one count but fewer than ten. V gene TRBV5-4 combines with J gene TRBJ2-2; 8 bases align to TRBD2. This CDR3 is 14 amino acids long. V lost 7 bases, J lost 3 bases, and 5 bases stayed unmatched. In germline, CDR1 is SGHNT, CDR2 YYREEE (reference sequence). The chain's CDR3 is CASAPGGDTGELFF. The DNA for the CDR3 is TGTGCCAGCGCACCCGGGGGGGACACCGGGGAGCTGTTTTTT.

This clonotype was seen at least ten times. The chain couples TRBV12-3 or TRBV12-4 to TRBJ2-7, with 7 bases matching TRBD1. The CDR3 has 15 amino acids. With 5 bases clipped from V and 4 bases from J, the junction kept 11 bases outside the gene matches. The CDR3 protein is CASSIDRERLYEQYF. DNA for the CDR3: TGTGCCAGCAGTATAGACAGGGAGAGGTTGTACGAGCAGTACTTC.

This sequence joins TRBV4-1 and TRBJ2-3; no clear D gene. CDR3 length: 17 amino acids. Trimming took off 0 bases at V and 6 bases at J, with 19 bases between the two ends. Germline CDR1 is MGHRA and CDR2 is YSYEKL. CDR3 coding DNA: TGCGCCAGCAGCCAAGAATGGGCGGCAAGGCTAAATGATACGCAGTATTTT. Protein product: CASSQEWAARLNDTQYF.

The chain couples TRBV10-3 to TRBJ2-7, with unresolved D. Germline loops: CDR1 ENHRY, CDR2 SYGVKD. Trimming took 3 bases from V and 12 from J, leaving 21 bases between them. The CDR3 is 14 residues long. CDR3 sequence reads: CAISDGNPLAVRYV. The CDR3 DNA follows: TGTGCCATCAGTGATGGTAATCCGCTTGCCGTCCGGTACGTC.

This clonotype was counted at least ten times. CDR3 protein: CASSFGGNEKLFF. Here the CDR3 DNA reads TGTGCCAGCAGCTTTGGGGGAAATGAAAAACTGTTTTTT. This chain connects TRBV7-9 to TRBJ1-4; weak D call: TRBD1 (5 bases). Trimming took 3 bases from V and 5 from J, leaving 7 bases between them. This CDR3 region has 13 residues. Germline loops: CDR1 SEHNR, CDR2 FQNEAQ (reference sequence).

The chain couples TRBV24-1 to TRBJ2-3, with D tentatively TRBD2 (5 bases). Germline CDR1 KGHDR, CDR2 SFDVKD. Trimming removed 11 bases at V and 2 bases at J, with 10 bases between. CDR3 size: 12 residues. The CDR3 spells CAIGENTDTQYF. The CDR3 bases are TGTGCCATCGGGGAGAACACAGATACGCAGTATTTT.

This clonotype has ten or more counts. The J gene is TRBJ2-3, the V gene TRBV30; 7 positions agree with TRBD1. CDR1 and CDR2 (germline): GTSNPN, SVGIG (reference sequence). The CDR3 consists of 15 residues. The V segment lost 5 bases and the J segment 0 bases; nucleotides outside the gene matches: 8. Here the CDR3 reads CAWEGTEASTDTQYF. The CDR3 bases are TGTGCCTGGGAAGGGACAGAAGCTAGCACAGATACGCAGTATTTT. Looking up the rest from reference TRBV30 and TRBJ2-3 gives the full variable domain: SQTIHQWPATLVQPVGSPLSLECTVEGTSNPNLYWYRQAAGRGLQLLFYSVGIGQISSEVPQNLSASRPQDRQFILSSKKLLLSDSGFYLCAWEGTEASTDTQYFGPGTRLTVL.

The sample holds a few counts of this clonotype. J is TRBJ2-6 and V is TRBV9, with 8 bases lining up with TRBD1. This CDR3 is built from 16 residues. Trimming took 3 bases from V and 4 from J; bases not matched to a gene: 6. Germline CDR1 SGDLS, CDR2 YYNGEE. This chain's CDR3 is CASSARTGRGANVLTF. CDR3 nucleotides: TGTGCCAGCAGCGCCAGGACAGGGCGCGGGGCCAACGTCCTGACTTTC.

V gene TRBV7-2 combines with J gene TRBJ2-7; D gene ambiguous. The CDR3 contains 14 residues. V lost 4 bases and J lost 1, with 11 bases in between. The V gene's germline CDR1 is SGHTA and CDR2 FQGNSA. The CDR3 is CASSSARGSYEQYF. The CDR3 DNA follows: TGTGCCAGCAGCTCCGCCAGAGGTTCCTACGAGCAGTACTTC. The full variable domain, in which reference TRBV7-2 and TRBJ2-7 provide the parts outside the CDR3, is GAGVSQSPSNKVTEKGKDVELRCDPISGHTALYWYRQSLGQGLEFLIYFQGNSAPDKSGLPSDRFSAERTGGSVSTLTIQRTQQEDSAVYLCASSSARGSYEQYFGPGTRLTVT.

The rearrangement links TRBV9 to TRBJ1-5, with D hard to call. CDR1 and CDR2 (germline): SGDLS, YYNGEE. Trimming removed 1 base at V and 7 bases at J, with 12 bases between. The CDR3 spans 14 residues. The CDR3 protein is CASSVSHSGQPQHF. DNA for the CDR3: TGTGCCAGCAGCGTAAGTCACAGTGGGCAGCCCCAGCATTTT.

This clonotype was detected many times. This chain uses TRBV20-1 with TRBJ2-2, with D possibly called TRBD1 or TRBD2 (5 bases each). V lost 5 bases and J 0 bases, leaving 10 bases between the germline ends. From germline, CDR1 is DFQATT and CDR2 SNEGSKA (reference sequence). The CDR3 consists of 14 residues. The CDR3 is CSACRDANTGELFF. CDR3 in DNA: TGCAGTGCTTGCCGGGACGCGAACACCGGGGAGCTGTTTTTT.

The chain employs TRBV20-1 and TRBJ1-2; the D is unclear. V lost 5 bases, J lost 5 bases, and 12 bases lay in between. This CDR3 is 12 amino acids long. CDR1 DFQATT and CDR2 SNEGSKA come from the germline V gene (reference sequence). The CDR3 reads CSASGIPYGYTF. CDR3 coding DNA: TGCAGTGCTTCGGGGATTCCGTATGGCTACACCTTC.

This clonotype was seen a few times. The J gene is TRBJ2-1, the V gene TRBV5-1; D may be TRBD2 (7 bases). This CDR3 has 15 residues. CDR1 SGHRS and CDR2 YFSETQ come from the germline V gene. The ends were cut back, 2 bases at V and 9 bases at J, with 18 bases in the middle. The chain's CDR3 is CASSFMGGPRIEQFF. The DNA of the CDR3 is TGCGCCAGCAGCTTCATGGGGGGGCCCCGTATTGAGCAGTTCTTC.

This clonotype was seen only a few times. The rearrangement joins TRBV7-2 to TRBJ2-7, with 8 bases that match TRBD1. The CDR3 extends over 13 amino acids. The V gene's germline CDR1 is SGHTA and CDR2 FQGNSA. V shed 5 bases, J shed 5 bases, and the junction held 5 bases outside the gene matches. DNA of the CDR3: TGTGCCAGCAGCCCGCGGACAGGGAACGAGCAGTACGTC. Translated: CASSPRTGNEQYV.

The V gene is TRBV6-5, the J gene TRBJ1-5; 10 positions agree with TRBD1. Per the germline V gene, CDR1 is MNHEY and CDR2 is SVGAGI. This CDR3 is 14 amino acids long. J gave up 6 bases and V 6 bases, and 5 bases lay outside the gene matches. CDR3 in DNA: TGTGCCAGCAGGCCGGGACAGGGGATTCAGCCCCAGCATTTT. It encodes CASRPGQGIQPQHF.

The chain uses TRBV20-1 and TRBJ1-6; D gene ambiguous. Germline V gives CDR1 DFQATT, CDR2 SNEGSKA (reference sequence). CDR3 length: 14 amino acids. Between the trimmed V and J ends, which lost 1 base and 11 bases, there was a span of 15 bases. The CDR3 is CSARADTTGAPLHF. Written as DNA, the CDR3 is TGCAGTGCTAGAGCCGACACTACCGGGGCACCCCTCCACTTT.

This clonotype was picked up many times. The chain joins TRBV4-1 to TRBJ2-7; 8 nucleotides match TRBD1. The CDR3 has 17 residues. Germline V gene sequence: CDR1 MGHRA, CDR2 YSYEKL. Unmatched junction bases numbered 18, after V lost 2 bases and J lost 9 bases. The CDR3 DNA sequence: TGCGCCAGCAGCCAACTAATGTCCGGGACAGGCATTTCAGGGCAGTACTTC. Residues: CASSQLMSGTGISGQYF.

This clonotype was picked up many times. The V gene is TRBV28, the J gene TRBJ1-6; D remains ambiguous. The CDR3 consists of 14 residues. Trimming shortened V by 8 bases and J by 9 bases, and 17 bases separated the two germline ends. The germline V gene encodes CDR1 MDHEN and CDR2 SYDVKM. The CDR3 is CASLGRSGVSPLHF. In DNA form, the CDR3 reads TGTGCCAGCCTCGGACGGAGCGGGGTTTCACCCCTCCACTTT.

This clonotype was seen only a few times. The rearrangement joins TRBV5-4 to TRBJ1-6; D might be TRBD1 (6 bases). V lost 0 bases, J lost 8 bases, and 21 bases lay in between. The CDR3 sequence is 18 residues long. The germline CDR1 and CDR2 sequences are SGHNT and YYREEE (reference sequence). The CDR3 bases are TGTGCCAGCAGCTTGGCCAGGGGACTAACCGGGGGGGATTCACCCCTCCACTTT. Amino acids: CASSLARGLTGGDSPLHF.

This clonotype was detected many times. This sequence joins TRBV20-1 and TRBJ2-5; 8 bases fit TRBD1. The CDR3 runs to 14 residues. The germline V gene has CDR1 DFQATT and CDR2 SNEGSKA (reference sequence). J lost 8 bases, V lost 0 bases, and 8 bases had no gene match. The CDR3 DNA is TGCAGTGCTAGAGATCTCGCCGCAGGGGGCACCCAGTACTTC. It is translated as CSARDLAAGGTQYF.

This clonotype has just a few counts. The chain recombines TRBV6-1 with TRBJ1-1, with D maybe TRBD1 (5 bases). Germline V gene data show CDR1 as MNHNS and CDR2 as SASEGT. Trimming cost V 2 bases and J 4 bases, with 14 bases left between them. CDR3 length equals 15 residues. The CDR3 loop is CASSENGAAGTEAFF. Here the CDR3 DNA reads TGTGCCAGCAGTGAAAACGGGGCCGCGGGCACTGAAGCTTTCTTT.

This clonotype was detected only a few times. The chain has TRBV7-2 and TRBJ2-2; D unclear. Per germline, CDR1 SGHTA and CDR2 FQGNSA. V lost 3 bases, J lost 2 bases, and 7 bases lay in between. The CDR3 has 14 amino acids. CDR3 loop: CASSFRRNTGELFF. CDR3 bases: TGTGCCAGCAGCTTCCGCAGAAACACCGGGGAGCTGTTTTTT. The whole variable domain, remainder taken from reference TRBV7-2 and TRBJ2-2, is GAGVSQSPSNKVTEKGKDVELRCDPISGHTALYWYRQSLGQGLEFLIYFQGNSAPDKSGLPSDRFSAERTGGSVSTLTIQRTQQEDSAVYLCASSFRRNTGELFFGEGSRLTVL.

The chain links TRBV6-5 to TRBJ1-5, with D perhaps matching TRBD1 (5 bases). Deletions cut 5 bases from V and 2 bases from J, with 10 bases between. The CDR3 is made up of 14 amino acids. CDR1 MNHEY and CDR2 SVGAGI come from the germline V gene. CDR3 DNA sequence: TGTGCCAGCAGTCCAGGACATCGCAATCAGCCCCAGCATTTT. The encoded protein is CASSPGHRNQPQHF.

The V call is TRBV20-1, the J call TRBJ1-1; no firm D call. The CDR3 spans 13 residues. Trimming removed 5 bases at V and 0 bases at J, with 10 bases between. CDR1 and CDR2 from the germline V gene are DFQATT and SNEGSKA (reference sequence). In DNA, the CDR3 is TGCAGTGCTGCCAATGCGATGAACACTGAAGCTTTCTTT. This encodes CSAANAMNTEAFF.

The sample holds many counts of this clonotype. J is TRBJ1-1 and V is TRBV5-5; TRBD1 aligns across 7 bases. J gave up 6 bases and V 5 bases, and 10 bases lay outside the gene matches. This CDR3 is built from 14 residues. In germline, CDR1 is SGHKS, CDR2 YYEKEE (reference sequence). CDR3 in DNA: TGTGCCAGCAGTCCAGGGACAGCAAACGCTGAAGCTTTCTTT. Translated: CASSPGTANAEAFF.

This clonotype came up a few times. The chain joins TRBV5-1 to TRBJ2-3, with D perhaps given as TRBD1 or TRBD2 (6 bases each). Germline V lookup: CDR1 SGHRS, CDR2 YFSETQ. The ends were cut back, 3 bases at V and 6 bases at J, with 26 bases in the middle. This CDR3 is 18 amino acids long. The CDR3 DNA reads as TGCGCCAGCAGCTCATTGGGAGAGGGGGGACCCAATTGGGATACGCAGTATTTT. Residues: CASSSLGEGGPNWDTQYF.